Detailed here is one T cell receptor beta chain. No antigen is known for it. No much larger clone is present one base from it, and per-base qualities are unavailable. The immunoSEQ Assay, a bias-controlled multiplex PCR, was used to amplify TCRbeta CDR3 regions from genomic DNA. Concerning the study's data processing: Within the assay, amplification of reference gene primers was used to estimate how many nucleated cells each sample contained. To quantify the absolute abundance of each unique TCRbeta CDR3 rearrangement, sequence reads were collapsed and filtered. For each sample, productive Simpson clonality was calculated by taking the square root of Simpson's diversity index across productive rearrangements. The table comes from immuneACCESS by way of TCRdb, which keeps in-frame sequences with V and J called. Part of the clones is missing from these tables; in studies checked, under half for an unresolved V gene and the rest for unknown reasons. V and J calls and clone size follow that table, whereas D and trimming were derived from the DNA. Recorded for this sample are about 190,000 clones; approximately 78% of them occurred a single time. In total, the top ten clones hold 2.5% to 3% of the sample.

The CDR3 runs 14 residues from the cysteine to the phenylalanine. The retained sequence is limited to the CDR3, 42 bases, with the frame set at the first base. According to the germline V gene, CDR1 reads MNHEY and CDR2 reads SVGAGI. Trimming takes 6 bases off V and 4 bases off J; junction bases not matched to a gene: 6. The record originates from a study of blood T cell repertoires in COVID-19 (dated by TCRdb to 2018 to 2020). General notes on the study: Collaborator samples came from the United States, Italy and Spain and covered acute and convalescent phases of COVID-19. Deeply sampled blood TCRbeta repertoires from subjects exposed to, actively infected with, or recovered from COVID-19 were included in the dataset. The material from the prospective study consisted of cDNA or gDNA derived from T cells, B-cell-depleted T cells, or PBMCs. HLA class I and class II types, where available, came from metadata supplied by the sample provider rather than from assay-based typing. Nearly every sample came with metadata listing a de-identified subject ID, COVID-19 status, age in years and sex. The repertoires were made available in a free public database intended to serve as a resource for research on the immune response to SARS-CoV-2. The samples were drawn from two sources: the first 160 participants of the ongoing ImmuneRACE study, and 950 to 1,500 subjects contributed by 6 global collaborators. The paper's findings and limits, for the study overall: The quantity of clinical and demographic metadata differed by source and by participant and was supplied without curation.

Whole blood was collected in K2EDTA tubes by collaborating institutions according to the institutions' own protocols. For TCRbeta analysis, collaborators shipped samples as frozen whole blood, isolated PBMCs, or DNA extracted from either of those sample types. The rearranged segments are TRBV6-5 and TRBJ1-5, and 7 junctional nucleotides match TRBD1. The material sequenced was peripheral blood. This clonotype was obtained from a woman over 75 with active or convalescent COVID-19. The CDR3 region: CASSLGQRNQPQHF. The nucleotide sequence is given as TGTGCCAGCAGCTTGGGACAGAGAAATCAGCCCCAGCATTTT.